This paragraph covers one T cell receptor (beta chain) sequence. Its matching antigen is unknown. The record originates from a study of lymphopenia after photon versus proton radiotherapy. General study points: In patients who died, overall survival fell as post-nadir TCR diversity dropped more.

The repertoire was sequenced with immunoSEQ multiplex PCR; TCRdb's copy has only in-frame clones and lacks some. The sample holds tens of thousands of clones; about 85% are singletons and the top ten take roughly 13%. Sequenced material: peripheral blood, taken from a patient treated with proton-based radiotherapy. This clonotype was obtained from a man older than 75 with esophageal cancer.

CDR3 residues: CASSLGRGGLSYEQYF. CDR3 nucleotide sequence: TGTGCCAGCAGTTTGGGGCGAGGGGGCCTAAGCTACGAGCAGTACTTC. The V and J genes are TRBV28 and TRBJ2-7; 7 bases are a match to TRBD1. The CDR3 loop spans 16 amino acids. Trimming cost V 3 bases and J 3 bases; bases outside gene matches: 11. In germline, CDR1 is MDHEN, CDR2 SYDVKM. The full variable domain, in which reference TRBV28 and TRBJ2-7 provide the parts outside the CDR3, is DVKVTQSSRYLVKRTGEKVFLECVQDMDHENMFWYRQDPGLGLRLIYFSYDVKMKEKGDIPEGYSVSREKKERFSLILESASTNQTSMYLCASSLGRGGLSYEQYFGPGTRLTVT.